Below are 14 T cell receptor beta chains sequenced from a single sample in a study of T-cell reconstitution after alpha-beta-depleted transplantation in children. Construction of the TCRbeta library involved unique molecular identifiers. TCRdb re-derived calls from the PCR reads in MiXCR, one entry per CDR3 protein. In the table there are about 260,000 distinct CDR3 sequences, just under 8.5% of which are singletons. This sample comprised PBMCs, mostly from graft donor cells, obtained 180 days after TCRalphabeta/CD19-depleted stem cell transplant. The receptor set was obtained from a male patient under 18 who had a stem cell transplant for acute lymphoblastic leukemia, so the T cells may come from the graft donor.

This clonotype was detected ten times or more. The chain combines TRBV9 with TRBJ2-2; 7 bases are shared with TRBD2. Germline CDR1 reads SGDLS; CDR2 reads YYNGEE. The V gene end was trimmed by 4 bases and the J gene end by 6 bases; junction bases not matched to a gene: 9. This CDR3 has 15 amino acids. The CDR3 DNA reads as TGTGCCAGCAGCCCCGGGACTACCCCATCCGGGGAGCTGTTTTTT. Encoded protein: CASSPGTTPSGELFF. The variable domain in full, with the rest retrieved from reference TRBV9 and TRBJ2-2, is DSGVTQTPKHLITATGQRVTLRCSPRSGDLSVYWYQQSLDQGLQFLIQYYNGEERAKGNILERFSAQQFPDLHSELNLSSLELGDSALYFCASSPGTTPSGELFFGEGSRLTVL.

This clonotype was observed at least ten times. The V gene is TRBV12-3 or TRBV12-4, the J gene TRBJ2-7; D unresolved. Trimming took off 6 bases at V and 4 bases at J, with 25 bases between the two ends. This CDR3 is 17 amino acids long. CDR3 DNA sequence: TGTGCCAGCAGCACCCTCATGGGCCTTACCCTGCGGTACGAGCAGTACTTC. As protein: CASSTLMGLTLRYEQYF.

This clonotype came up many times. This chain uses TRBV5-1 with TRBJ2-5; no clear D. The V and J ends lost 3 bases and 5 bases respectively, with 8 bases between them. Per the germline V gene, CDR1 is SGHRS and CDR2 is YFSETQ. The CDR3 extends over 12 amino acids. DNA for the CDR3: TGCGCCAGCAGCTCCGGAAGGGAGACCCAGTACTTC. Its translation: CASSSGRETQYF.

Many counts were recorded for this clonotype. V and J are TRBV7-9 and TRBJ2-2, with D tentatively TRBD2 (5 bases). V lost 4 bases to trimming and J lost 5 bases, with 11 bases between them. Looked up from germline, CDR1 is SEHNR and CDR2 is FQNEAQ (reference sequence). This CDR3 comprises 14 residues. This CDR3 reads CASSSEGRTGELFF. In DNA, the CDR3 is TGTGCCAGCAGCTCAGAGGGTAGGACCGGGGAGCTGTTTTTT.

This clonotype was counted at least ten times. The chain links TRBV5-1 to TRBJ2-5; 8 bases are shared with TRBD2. CDR1 SGHRS and CDR2 YFSETQ come from the germline V gene. V shed 0 bases, J shed 3 bases, and the junction held 13 bases outside the gene matches. The CDR3 consists of 18 residues. The CDR3 coding sequence is TGCGCCAGCAGCTTGGCGCGGGGGGTACCTAGGCGCGAAGAGACCCAGTACTTC. Translation gives CASSLARGVPRREETQYF.

A remark on this clonotype: This may be a read error: a much more frequent sequence differs by one nucleotide. The CDR3 nucleotides read TGTGCCAGCAGCCAAGGAAGCGGGGGGCAATTGACCCAGTACTTC. It yields the protein CASSQGSGGQLTQYF. The chain is built from TRBV4-2 and TRBJ2-5, with 9 bases matching TRBD2. The J segment lost 7 bases and the V segment lost 1 base, leaving 7 bases of the junction unmatched. CDR3 size: 15 residues. From germline, CDR1 is LGHNA and CDR2 YNFKEQ.

This clonotype was observed at least ten times. The chain has TRBV7-8 and TRBJ2-3; 8 nucleotides align to TRBD2. CDR1 is SGHVS, CDR2 FQNEAQ, per germline. V gave up 4 bases and J gave up 4 bases; unmatched junction bases: 10. This CDR3 contains 16 residues. CDR3 DNA sequence: TGTGCCAGCAGCTATATAGCGGGACCAGCAGCAGATACGCAGTATTTT. It is translated as CASSYIAGPAADTQYF.

This clonotype was seen a few times. This sequence joins TRBV3-1 and TRBJ2-7; the D gene is possibly TRBD2 (5 bases). V shed 0 bases and J shed 3 bases, with 15 bases lying between them. The V gene's germline CDR1 is LGHDT and CDR2 YNNKEL (reference sequence). This CDR3 has 16 amino acids. Here the CDR3 DNA reads TGTGCCAGCAGCCAAGATCGGTTAGTCGGAGGCTACGAGCAGTACTTC. Its translation is CASSQDRLVGGYEQYF.

In this sample, this clonotype turned up many times. The rearrangement uses TRBV19 and TRBJ1-2, with D uncertain. Trimming cost V 1 base and J 2 bases, with 14 bases left between them. The CDR3 is 16 residues long. CDR1 is LNHDA, CDR2 SQIVND, per germline (reference sequence). The chain's CDR3 is CASSIAPVGGNYGYTF. Here the CDR3 DNA reads TGTGCCAGTAGTATAGCCCCGGTTGGAGGGAACTATGGCTACACCTTC.

This clonotype was recorded many times. The chain couples TRBV12-3 or TRBV12-4 to TRBJ2-3; D is possibly TRBD1 (6 bases). This CDR3 is built from 16 residues. The ends were cut back, 5 bases at V and 4 bases at J, with 19 bases in the middle. The CDR3 spells CASSPASGTQADTQYF. The CDR3 DNA follows: TGTGCCAGCAGTCCCGCCTCCGGGACACAAGCAGATACGCAGTATTTT.

The table lists this clonotype with a count of one. The genes are TRBV4-2 and TRBJ2-7; D remains unclear. Germline assignment: CDR1 LGHNA and CDR2 YNFKEQ. The CDR3 consists of 12 residues. Deletions cut 8 bases from V and 6 bases from J, with 14 bases between. This CDR3 reads CASGPSLPEQYF. The CDR3 DNA sequence: TGTGCCAGCGGCCCCAGTCTTCCCGAGCAGTACTTC.

This clonotype was observed at least ten times. The genes are TRBV6-1 and TRBJ1-6, with TRBD1 as a possible D gene (5 bases). Trimming stripped 6 bases from V and 10 bases from J, with 19 bases between. The CDR3 extends over 15 amino acids. Germline CDR1 MNHNS, CDR2 SASEGT. The CDR3 is CASRPPGAPGSPLHF. CDR3 sequence (DNA): TGTGCCAGCAGACCCCCCGGGGCCCCCGGGTCACCCCTCCACTTT.

This clonotype was detected many times. This chain joins TRBV5-1 and TRBJ1-1; D is possibly TRBD1 (6 bases). Trimming took 4 bases from V and 0 from J, leaving 25 bases between them. The CDR3 is made up of 19 amino acids. Germline CDR1 is SGHRS and CDR2 is YFSETQ. CDR3 protein: CASSPWPGTRGKVNTEAFF. The CDR3 DNA reads TGCGCCAGCAGCCCCTGGCCGGGAACTAGGGGGAAGGTGAACACTGAAGCTTTCTTT.

As for this clonotype: This may stem from a read error, because a much larger clone lies one nucleotide away. V and J are TRBV6-5 and TRBJ1-5; TRBD1 aligns across 8 bases. The CDR3 length is 15 residues. Per the germline V gene, CDR1 is MNHEY and CDR2 is SVGAGI. CDR3 nucleotide sequence: TGTGCCAGCAGTTACGGACAGGGTAGCAATCAGCACCAGCATTTT. This codes for CASSYGQGSNQHQHF.